These 16 T cell receptor beta chains were sequenced from one sample in a study of cytomegalovirus exposure and HLA in healthy donors. The PCR was carried out with 60 Vbeta primers and 13 Jbeta primers. Method: immunoSEQ multiplex PCR; TCRdb's copy keeps in-frame clones and lacks some. The repertoire holds roughly 160,000 clones, with around 85% as singletons. Sequenced material: PBMCs. The receptors were gathered from a man between 18 and 29 years old in good health and CMV-seropositive.

Concerning this clone itself: Other DNA variants within this sample encode the same CDR3. The rearrangement uses TRBV27 and TRBJ2-3; D might be TRBD1 (7 bases). There are 15 residues in the CDR3. Germline loops: CDR1 MNHEY, CDR2 SMNVEV (reference sequence). With 2 bases removed from V and 1 base from J, the gap between germline ends came to 10 bases. The CDR3 DNA is TGTGCCAGCAGTTTAGGCAGGGGGGGCACAGATACGCAGTATTTT. It codes for CASSLGRGGTDTQYF.

The rearrangement uses TRBV6-5 and TRBJ1-2; D is possibly TRBD1 (6 bases). The length of the CDR3 is 15 residues. Germline assignment: CDR1 MNHEY and CDR2 SVGAGI. The germline V and J ends were trimmed by 6 bases and 8 bases, with 22 bases remaining between them. The CDR3 coding sequence is TGTGCCAGCAGGCCTCCGCAGGGGACAAAAGACGGCTACACCTTC. Protein product: CASRPPQGTKDGYTF.

The rearrangement joins TRBV28 to TRBJ2-4; tentative D call: TRBD1 (6 bases). The V end lost 2 bases, the J end lost 0 bases, and 14 bases lay between the germline ends. Per germline, CDR1 MDHEN and CDR2 SYDVKM. This CDR3 has 17 residues. The CDR3 nucleotides are TGTGCCAGCAGTTTACGCTCGGGGACACTAGCCAAAAACATTCAGTACTTC. This translates into CASSLRSGTLAKNIQYF.

The chain joins TRBV11-2 to TRBJ2-3, with 12 bases identical to TRBD2. The junction had 6 bases not matched to a gene; V was cut back by 1 base and J by 10 bases. This CDR3 is 15 amino acids long. Germline V gives CDR1 SGHAT, CDR2 FQNNGV. CDR3 residues: CASSLGLAGVDPQYF. CDR3 in DNA: TGTGCCAGCAGCTTAGGACTAGCGGGGGTCGATCCGCAGTATTTT.

In its sample, this clone was seen a few times. The rearrangement links TRBV2 to TRBJ1-6; D remains unclear. CDR1 and CDR2 (germline): SNHLY, FYNNEI. The germline V and J ends were trimmed by 1 base and 10 bases, with 8 bases remaining between them. The CDR3 length is 13 residues. For the CDR3, the DNA is TGTGCCAGCAGTGAAGGGTTGCGGTCACCCCTCCACTTT. Protein sequence: CASSEGLRSPLHF.

This chain uses TRBV10-1 with TRBJ2-3, with 8 bases lining up with TRBD2. V was clipped by 8 bases and J by 5 bases; unmatched bases: 15. The CDR3 is made up of 16 amino acids. The germline V gene encodes CDR1 WNHNN and CDR2 SYGVQD (reference sequence). The CDR3 DNA sequence: TGCGCCAGCGGACGGGGGGGTGGGGGCACTGGAGATACGCAGTATTTT. Residues: CASGRGGGGTGDTQYF.

This clone was seen only a few times. This chain joins TRBV7-9 and TRBJ1-5; 10 bases fit TRBD1. In germline, CDR1 is SEHNR, CDR2 FQNEAQ (reference sequence). CDR3 length: 15 residues. The junction had 4 bases not matched to a gene; V was cut back by 3 bases and J by 5 bases. The CDR3 DNA reads TGTGCCAGCAGCTTGACAGGGGGCCCGCATCAGCCCCAGCATTTT. The encoded protein is CASSLTGGPHQPQHF.

This clone was detected only once. V usage is TRBV19 and J usage is TRBJ2-4; 8 positions match TRBD1. CDR1 LNHDA and CDR2 SQIVND come from the germline V gene (reference sequence). The CDR3 has 15 amino acids. V was pared by 6 bases and J by 9 bases, with 13 bases of the junction left unmatched. CDR3 loop: CASRVAGGKEVIQYF. CDR3 DNA: TGTGCCAGTAGAGTGGCAGGGGGCAAAGAAGTCATTCAGTACTTC.

The V and J genes are TRBV5-8 and TRBJ1-1, with TRBD1 matching 8 bases. Germline CDR1 and CDR2: SGHTS and YDEGEE. CDR3 length: 14 amino acids. The V segment lost 7 bases and the J segment 4 bases; nucleotides outside the gene matches: 9. The DNA for the CDR3 is TGTGCCAGCGGACGACCGACAGGGGCCACTGAAGCTTTCTTT. Protein: CASGRPTGATEAFF. The entire variable domain, with the rest obtained from reference TRBV5-8 and TRBJ1-1, is as follows: EAGVTQSPTHLIKTRGQQATLRCSPISGHTSVYWYQQALGLGLQFLLWYDEGEERNRGNFPPRFSGRQFPNYSSELNVNALELEDSALYLCASGRPTGATEAFFGQGTRLTVV.

The J gene is TRBJ2-5, the V gene TRBV4-1; D gene ambiguous. The CDR3 has 16 residues. Trimming removed 1 base at V and 1 base at J, with 13 bases between. Germline-derived CDR1 and CDR2 are MGHRA and YSYEKL. The CDR3 sequence is CASSQGFVLAQETQYF. CDR3 bases: TGCGCCAGCAGCCAAGGATTCGTATTAGCCCAAGAGACCCAGTACTTC.

The chain links TRBV6-1 to TRBJ2-5; a weak D match, TRBD1 (6 bases). The CDR3 spans 14 residues. Trimming took off 1 base at V and 11 bases at J, with 17 bases between the two ends. CDR1 and CDR2 (germline): MNHNS, SASEGT. CDR3 region: CASSEGPTGYKQYF. DNA for the CDR3: TGTGCCAGCAGTGAAGGGCCAACAGGGTATAAGCAGTACTTC.

About this clone: The junction departs from germline at one end; a sequencing error may be responsible. The V call is TRBV7-9, the J call TRBJ1-1, with 7 positions matching TRBD1. Germline V gives CDR1 SEHNR, CDR2 FQNEAQ (reference sequence). The CDR3 length is 15 residues. The CDR3 loop is CSSSWGTALNTEAFF. CDR3 nucleotide sequence: TGTTCCAGCAGCTGGGGGACAGCCCTGAACACTGAAGCTTTCTTT.

The gene calls are TRBV7-9 and TRBJ2-2; TRBD2 matches at 13 bases. CDR1 is SEHNR and CDR2 is FQNEAQ in the germline V gene (reference sequence). This CDR3 is 16 amino acids long. Trimming removed 8 bases from V and 5 bases from J; junction bases left unmatched: 8. The CDR3 here is CASPSTSGGVTGELFF. CDR3 nucleotides: TGTGCCAGCCCCTCAACTAGCGGGGGGGTAACCGGGGAGCTGTTTTTT.

V and J are TRBV7-6 and TRBJ1-2, with D perhaps TRBD1 (5 bases). The CDR3 is 15 amino acids. The ends were cut back, 2 bases at V and 3 bases at J, with 13 bases in the middle. The germline CDR1 and CDR2 sequences are SGHVS and FNYEAQ. CDR3 nucleotides: TGTGCCAGCAGCTTAATTGACCCCAGGGACTATGGCTACACCTTC. Residues: CASSLIDPRDYGYTF.

V and J are TRBV7-9 and TRBJ2-7; D is ambiguous. V was pared by 0 bases and J by 1 base, with 19 bases between. The CDR3 is made up of 18 amino acids. Germline CDR1 is SEHNR and CDR2 is FQNEAQ (reference sequence). Here the CDR3 reads CASSLAPQTTRRSYEQYF. The CDR3 region has the DNA TGTGCCAGCAGCTTAGCGCCGCAAACCACCCGTCGGTCCTACGAGCAGTACTTC.

This clone was seen only once. The chain combines TRBV7-2 with TRBJ2-2, with 8 bases lining up with TRBD1. Germline-derived CDR1 and CDR2 are SGHTA and FQGNSA. V lost 5 bases to trimming and J lost 6 bases; unmatched junction nucleotides: 8. The CDR3 covers 15 residues. The CDR3 protein is CASSIRDRRPGELFF. CDR3 coding DNA: TGTGCCAGCAGCATAAGGGACAGGCGACCCGGGGAGCTGTTTTTT.